Each of the 22 T cell receptor beta chains below was sequenced from the same sample in a study of T-cell memory formation after mild COVID-19. One entry per CDR3 protein, called by TCRdb with MiXCR from the 5' RACE reads. The sample lists around 260,000 distinct CDR3 sequences, around 15% occurring once. The sample taken for sequencing was PBMCs or a T cell subset sorted from them (not recorded which). All receptors derive from a man younger than 35 who had mild COVID-19 (a few samples of this study predate the infection). Cell type and time point are not known.

V usage is TRBV15 and J usage is TRBJ1-1; 7 nucleotides agree with TRBD1. Trimming at V came to 7 bases and at J to 4 bases, leaving 9 bases not matched to a gene. The germline V gene encodes CDR1 LNHNV and CDR2 YYDKDF (reference sequence). The CDR3 has 14 amino acids. The CDR3 sequence is CATKPGGASTEAFF. Written as DNA, the CDR3 is TGTGCCACCAAGCCAGGGGGGGCGAGCACTGAAGCTTTCTTT.

This clonotype came up many times. The chain has TRBV7-2 and TRBJ1-2; a possible D gene is TRBD1 (5 bases). The CDR3 contains 15 residues. Trimming stripped 5 bases from V and 8 bases from J, with 21 bases between. CDR1 and CDR2 (germline): SGHTA, FQGNSA. The CDR3 protein is CASSRLLSAEGGYTF. In DNA, the CDR3 is TGTGCCAGCAGCAGGTTATTGTCAGCCGAGGGGGGCTACACCTTC.

V is TRBV6-6 and J is TRBJ2-5, with D perhaps TRBD2 (7 bases). The CDR3 consists of 15 residues. In germline, CDR1 is MNHNY, CDR2 SVGAGI (reference sequence). V was shortened by 6 bases and J by 3 bases, with 17 bases between the two germline ends. The CDR3 spells CASRGPEGGKETQYF. In DNA, the CDR3 is TGTGCCAGCAGAGGCCCGGAGGGGGGGAAAGAGACCCAGTACTTC.

This clonotype was recorded once. The chain joins TRBV3-1 to TRBJ1-4; 9 bases match TRBD1. V dropped 8 bases and J dropped 7; count of bases not matched to a gene: 11. This CDR3 has 15 residues. The germline V gene encodes CDR1 LGHDT and CDR2 YNNKEL (reference sequence). CDR3 region: CASGATGGVFEKLFF. The CDR3 bases are TGTGCCAGCGGCGCTACAGGGGGCGTATTTGAAAAACTGTTTTTT.

J is TRBJ1-2 and V is TRBV12-3 or TRBV12-4; 9 bases line up with TRBD1. This CDR3 has 16 residues. Trimming removed 4 bases from V and 0 bases from J; junction bases left unmatched: 6. CDR3 protein: CASSSPTGGANYGYTF. The CDR3 DNA is TGTGCCAGCAGTTCCCCGACAGGGGGGGCTAACTATGGCTACACCTTC.

This clonotype was detected only a few times. The rearrangement uses TRBV7-2 and TRBJ2-3; TRBD2 matches at 11 bases. This CDR3 has 17 amino acids. Germline values: CDR1 SGHTA, CDR2 FQGNSA. V shed 4 bases and J 2 bases; nucleotides not matched to a gene: 8. The DNA of the CDR3 is TGTGCCAGCAGCTACCCGGGACTAGCGGAGACCACAGATACGCAGTATTTT. The encoded protein is CASSYPGLAETTDTQYF.

This chain links TRBV15 with TRBJ1-2; tentatively, D is TRBD1 (6 bases). Between the trimmed V and J ends, which lost 5 bases and 8 bases, there was a span of 24 bases. Per germline, CDR1 LNHNV and CDR2 YYDKDF (reference sequence). The CDR3 covers 16 residues. The DNA of the CDR3 is TGTGCCACCAGCCATGTGGGCAGGGGCCACTTAGACGGCTACACCTTC. This gives the protein CATSHVGRGHLDGYTF.

This clonotype was counted between two and nine times. The V and J genes are TRBV30 and TRBJ1-2; D not certain. There are 12 residues in the CDR3. The V gene's germline CDR1 is GTSNPN and CDR2 SVGIG (reference sequence). Trimming removed 3 bases at V and 4 bases at J, with 9 bases between. CDR3 DNA sequence: TGTGCCTGGAGGAAGGCCGGCTATGGCTACACCTTC. This encodes CAWRKAGYGYTF.

This clonotype was detected a few times. The chain employs TRBV20-1 and TRBJ1-4; D may be TRBD1 (5 bases). The CDR3 consists of 14 residues. V was shortened by 5 bases and J by 4 bases, with 14 bases between the two germline ends. Germline loops: CDR1 DFQATT, CDR2 SNEGSKA (reference sequence). The CDR3 nucleotides read TGCAGTGCTGGATCAGGGTATCGTAATGAAAAACTGTTTTTT. Translating it yields CSAGSGYRNEKLFF.

The genes are TRBV18 and TRBJ1-1, with D possibly matching TRBD1 (6 bases). Trimming removed 6 bases at V and 4 bases at J, with 12 bases between. Germline V gene data show CDR1 as KGHSH and CDR2 as LQKENI. This CDR3 is 13 amino acids long. Here the CDR3 DNA reads TGTGCCAGCTCGGGGGGGCTCGGCACTGAAGCTTTCTTT. It specifies CASSGGLGTEAFF. The full variable domain, rest sourced from reference TRBV18 and TRBJ1-1, is NAGVMQNPRHLVRRRGQEARLRCSPMKGHSHVYWYRQLPEEGLKFMVYLQKENIIDESGMPKERFSAEFPKEGPSILRIQQVVRGDSAAYFCASSGGLGTEAFFGQGTRLTVV.

This clonotype was counted only a few times. V gene TRBV4-3 combines with J gene TRBJ2-7; 8 bases are shared with TRBD2. Per the germline V gene, CDR1 is LGHNA and CDR2 is YSLEER. The length of the CDR3 is 15 residues. V gave up 2 bases and J gave up 3 bases; unmatched junction bases: 6. Here the CDR3 reads CASSQTGGTNYEQYF. The CDR3 region has the DNA TGCGCCAGCAGCCAAACGGGGGGGACAAACTACGAGCAGTACTTC.

The table lists this clonotype with a few counts. J is TRBJ1-2 and V is TRBV9; no clear D. This CDR3 has 13 residues. The germline CDR1 and CDR2 sequences are SGDLS and YYNGEE. V was shortened by 6 bases and J by 3 bases, with 12 bases between the two germline ends. The CDR3 here is CASTAPTHYGYTF. The CDR3 bases are TGTGCCAGCACCGCACCAACGCACTATGGCTACACCTTC.

This clonotype appeared a few times. J is TRBJ2-3 and V is TRBV7-2; 9 nucleotides match TRBD2. The CDR3 is 15 amino acids. V lost 4 bases and J lost 4; bases outside the gene matches: 6. In germline, CDR1 is SGHTA, CDR2 FQGNSA. CDR3 nucleotides: TGTGCCAGCAGCTCGATAGCGGGGGTTGCAGATACGCAGTATTTT. It translates to CASSSIAGVADTQYF.

This clonotype was seen many times. The chain couples TRBV12-3 or TRBV12-4 to TRBJ2-2; D is unresolved. This CDR3 region has 13 residues. Trimming took off 7 bases at V and 4 bases at J, with 10 bases between the two ends. The CDR3 sequence: CASTPPGTGELFF. The CDR3 DNA is TGTGCCAGCACCCCCCCGGGCACCGGGGAGCTGTTTTTT.

V gene TRBV5-1 combines with J gene TRBJ1-1; a weak D match, TRBD1 (5 bases). The CDR3 contains 15 residues. Germline V gene data show CDR1 as SGHRS and CDR2 as YFSETQ. Deletions cut 1 base from V and 1 base from J, with 11 bases between. This CDR3 is CASSLYDSENTEAFF. CDR3 coding DNA: TGCGCCAGCAGCTTGTATGACAGTGAGAACACTGAAGCTTTCTTT.

This clonotype was counted a few times. V gene TRBV7-9 combines with J gene TRBJ2-1, with 9 bases identical to TRBD2. V lost 4 bases to trimming and J lost 0 bases; unmatched junction nucleotides: 10. The CDR3 is 18 residues long. The germline gives CDR1 SEHNR, CDR2 FQNEAQ (reference sequence). The CDR3 DNA follows: TGTGCCAGCAGCTCCGGGACTAGCCGGGTCGGCTCCTACAATGAGCAGTTCTTC. Its translation: CASSSGTSRVGSYNEQFF.

Only a few counts were recorded for this clonotype. The J gene is TRBJ2-7, the V gene TRBV5-1, with D maybe TRBD2 (6 bases). The CDR3 length is 13 residues. The germline V and J ends were trimmed by 4 bases and 6 bases, with 14 bases remaining between them. CDR1 and CDR2 from the germline V gene are SGHRS and YFSETQ. DNA for the CDR3: TGCGCCAGCAGCCGGGACCTGGGGGGCGAGCAGTACTTC. Its translation is CASSRDLGGEQYF.

In its sample, this clonotype was seen a few times. The chain couples TRBV5-1 to TRBJ2-3; TRBD1 aligns across 7 bases. This CDR3 is 17 amino acids long. Germline CDR1 reads SGHRS; CDR2 reads YFSETQ. After removal of 4 bases from V and 2 bases from J, the junction contained 13 bases not matched to a gene. The CDR3 here is CASSNRIRTGPTDTQYF. DNA for the CDR3: TGCGCCAGCAGCAACCGAATAAGGACAGGCCCCACAGATACGCAGTATTTT. Full variable domain (remainder filled in from reference TRBV5-1 and TRBJ2-3): KAGVTQTPRYLIKTRGQQVTLSCSPISGHRSVSWYQQTPGQGLQFLFEYFSETQRNKGNFPGRFSGRQFSNSRSEMNVSTLELGDSALYLCASSNRIRTGPTDTQYFGPGTRLTVL.

The CDR3: CSVDTEAFF. The CDR3 DNA follows: TGCAGTGTCGACACTGAAGCTTTCTTT. J is TRBJ1-1 and V is TRBV20-1; D uncertain. Trimming shortened V by 7 bases and J by 3 bases, and 3 bases separated the two germline ends. The CDR3 is 9 amino acids. Germline V gene sequence: CDR1 DFQATT, CDR2 SNEGSKA (reference sequence).

The V and J genes are TRBV5-1 and TRBJ1-1, with 8 bases aligning to TRBD1. The CDR3 is 15 amino acids. V dropped 4 bases and J dropped 3; count of bases not matched to a gene: 8. Germline V CDR1 and CDR2: SGHRS, YFSETQ. The CDR3 DNA is TGCGCCAGCAGCCGCGGACAGGGCGGGGACACTGAAGCTTTCTTT. Its protein is CASSRGQGGDTEAFF.

The chain carries TRBV11-2 and TRBJ2-5, with 7 bases aligning to TRBD2. CDR1 is SGHAT and CDR2 is FQNNGV in the germline V gene. This CDR3 comprises 17 residues. Trimming took 3 bases from V and 7 from J; bases not matched to a gene: 17. The CDR3 coding sequence is TGTGCCAGCAGCTTTTCCGGCCCGGGACCCACGGGGGGGACCCAGTACTTC. Translating gives CASSFSGPGPTGGTQYF.

This clonotype showed up just a few times. V usage is TRBV5-4 and J usage is TRBJ2-5; D remains unclear. Germline V gene lookup returns CDR1 SGHNT and CDR2 YYREEE (reference sequence). V lost 2 bases, J lost 2 bases, and 7 bases lay in between. The CDR3 has 13 residues. The CDR3 loop is CASSFRRQETQYF. CDR3 nucleotides: TGTGCCAGCAGCTTTCGCAGGCAAGAGACCCAGTACTTC.